What follows are 20 T cell receptor beta chains derived from one specimen sequenced in a study of T-cell reconstitution after alpha-beta-depleted transplantation in children. Molecular barcoding with unique molecular identifiers was used for the TCRbeta library. TCRdb passed the PCR reads through MiXCR, listing each CDR3 protein once. This sample has about 300,000 distinct CDR3 sequences, with roughly 9.1% found just once. Sequencing used PBMCs, obtained before TCRalphabeta/CD19-depleted stem cell transplant. The receptors were gathered from a boy under three years old with acute myeloid leukemia, due to receive a stem cell transplant.

This clonotype was seen ten or more times. CDR3 DNA sequence: TGTGCCAGCAGTTTACAACAGGGGGAAGCAGATACGCAGTATTTT. Translating gives CASSLQQGEADTQYF. This chain links TRBV12-3 or TRBV12-4 with TRBJ2-3; TRBD1 matches at 8 bases. Trimming at V came to 2 bases and at J to 4 bases, leaving 5 bases not matched to a gene. The CDR3 is made up of 15 amino acids.

In this sample, this clonotype turned up many times. The V call is TRBV4-3, the J call TRBJ1-1; D call uncertain. The germline gives CDR1 LGHNA, CDR2 YSLEER. The CDR3 contains 15 residues. V gave up 4 bases and J gave up 0 bases, with 12 bases separating them. CDR3 sequence: CASSRGPSMNTEAFF. In DNA, the CDR3 is TGCGCCAGCAGCCGAGGGCCGTCAATGAACACTGAAGCTTTCTTT.

This clonotype was counted only a few times. The chain links TRBV29-1 to TRBJ2-3, with a possible D match to TRBD2 (5 bases). Germline V gene lookup returns CDR1 SQVTM and CDR2 ANQGSEA. Between the trimmed V and J ends, which lost 4 bases and 2 bases, there was a span of 7 bases. The CDR3 is 12 amino acids. CDR3 sequence reads: CSVGDYTDTQYF. The DNA for the CDR3 is TGCAGCGTTGGCGACTACACAGATACGCAGTATTTT.

This clonotype was recorded at least ten times. The chain uses TRBV5-1 and TRBJ2-1; TRBD2 matches at 7 bases. The trim removed 7 bases at V and 6 bases at J, leaving 4 bases unmatched. The length of the CDR3 is 12 residues. Germline assignment: CDR1 SGHRS and CDR2 YFSETQ. The CDR3 sequence: CASSGRGNEQFF. The CDR3 DNA follows: TGCGCCAGCTCAGGGAGGGGCAATGAGCAGTTCTTC. Drawing the rest from reference TRBV5-1 and TRBJ2-1, the complete variable domain is KAGVTQTPRYLIKTRGQQVTLSCSPISGHRSVSWYQQTPGQGLQFLFEYFSETQRNKGNFPGRFSGRQFSNSRSEMNVSTLELGDSALYLCASSGRGNEQFFGPGTRLTVL.

As concerns this clonotype: A much more abundant neighbour one base away suggests this may be a read error. The chain employs TRBV29-1 and TRBJ1-4; D possibly corresponds to TRBD1 (6 bases). Germline values: CDR1 SQVTM, CDR2 ANQGSEA. The CDR3 covers 14 residues. The CDR3 DNA reads TGCAGCGCTGGGACTGGGGGCGGGAACGAAAAACTGTTATTT. Translation gives CSAGTGGGNEKLLF.

This clonotype was seen at least ten times. The J gene is TRBJ2-1, the V gene TRBV29-1; 7 positions match TRBD1. J lost 4 bases, V lost 6 bases, and 6 bases had no gene match. The germline V gene encodes CDR1 SQVTM and CDR2 ANQGSEA. This CDR3 region has 13 residues. CDR3 sequence (DNA): TGCAGCGTCGAGAACAGGGGTTACAATGAGCAGTTCTTC. Encoded protein: CSVENRGYNEQFF.

This clonotype appeared many times. This chain joins TRBV5-1 and TRBJ2-3, with D unclear. This CDR3 is 14 amino acids long. Looked up from germline, CDR1 is SGHRS and CDR2 is YFSETQ. Trimming shortened V by 2 bases and J by 4 bases, and 11 bases separated the two germline ends. In DNA form, the CDR3 reads TGCGCCAGCAGCTTCAGGTTAAACGCAGATACGCAGTATTTT. Translation: CASSFRLNADTQYF.

This clonotype has a count of ten or more. V usage is TRBV11-3 and J usage is TRBJ2-5; 14 nucleotides line up with TRBD2. With V trimmed by 1 base and J by 5 bases, 9 bases remained unmatched. The germline V gene has CDR1 SGHNT and CDR2 YENEEA. The CDR3 has 18 amino acids. The CDR3 protein is CASSLVGRLAGGQETQYF. For the CDR3, the DNA is TGTGCCAGCAGCTTAGTTGGGAGACTAGCGGGGGGGCAGGAGACCCAGTACTTC.

This clonotype showed up just a few times. The CDR3 reads CASSQDRDFRYNSPLHF. The CDR3 DNA reads as TGTGCCAGCAGCCAAGATCGGGACTTTCGGTATAATTCACCCCTCCACTTT. J is TRBJ1-6 and V is TRBV14, with D perhaps matching TRBD1 (5 bases). Germline assignment: CDR1 SGHDN and CDR2 FVKESK. V dropped 0 bases and J dropped 4 bases, with 13 bases sitting between them. The CDR3 runs 17 residues.

This clonotype was recorded at least ten times. It is unclear where the CDR3 begins or ends on the DNA, so no DNA is shown, and the CDR3 is as TCRdb lists it. The chain has TRBV27 and TRBJ1-1; TRBD1, as called in the table, went unchecked against the DNA. Germline CDR1 and CDR2: MNHEY and SMNVEV (reference sequence). The CDR3 length equals 14 residues, ends included. The CDR3 loop reads CASSSSGGWTEAFF.

The sample holds many counts of this clonotype. This chain uses TRBV9 with TRBJ2-7; 9 bases line up with TRBD2. V lost 0 bases and J lost 2; bases outside the gene matches: 3. This CDR3 has 15 amino acids. Germline CDR1 SGDLS, CDR2 YYNGEE. CDR3 sequence reads: CASSVGLAGTYEQYF. The DNA for the CDR3 is TGTGCCAGCAGCGTAGGCCTAGCGGGGACCTACGAGCAGTACTTC. The full variable domain, rest sourced from reference TRBV9 and TRBJ2-7, is DSGVTQTPKHLITATGQRVTLRCSPRSGDLSVYWYQQSLDQGLQFLIQYYNGEERAKGNILERFSAQQFPDLHSELNLSSLELGDSALYFCASSVGLAGTYEQYFGPGTRLTVT.

This clonotype was found many times. The chain combines TRBV7-9 with TRBJ2-3; 7 bases match TRBD2. The germline gives CDR1 SEHNR, CDR2 FQNEAQ (reference sequence). Losses at the gene ends were 4 bases for V and 1 base for J; bases not matched to a gene: 2. CDR3 size: 14 residues. The CDR3 loop reads CASSSSGRTDTQYF. The CDR3 DNA sequence: TGTGCCAGCAGCTCTAGCGGTCGCACAGATACGCAGTATTTT.

This clonotype was seen at least ten times. J is TRBJ1-5 and V is TRBV9, with D possibly matching TRBD1 (6 bases). The CDR3 spans 14 residues. The V gene's germline CDR1 is SGDLS and CDR2 YYNGEE. The germline V and J ends were trimmed by 0 bases and 7 bases, with 11 bases remaining between them. CDR3: CASSVDGGRQPQHF. The DNA for the CDR3 is TGTGCCAGCAGCGTAGATGGGGGCCGGCAGCCCCAGCATTTT.

This clonotype was found many times. V usage is TRBV20-1 and J usage is TRBJ2-2; 7 bases are shared with TRBD1. Germline lookup yields CDR1 DFQATT and CDR2 SNEGSKA (reference sequence). This CDR3 is 14 amino acids long. V shed 4 bases and J 4 bases; nucleotides not matched to a gene: 6. The CDR3 protein is CSAKVGQITGELFF. CDR3 nucleotide sequence: TGCAGTGCTAAGGTGGGACAGATCACCGGGGAGCTGTTTTTT.

This clonotype has more than one count but fewer than ten. V gene TRBV24-1 combines with J gene TRBJ2-1, with TRBD2 matching 13 bases. The CDR3 spans 18 residues. Germline values: CDR1 KGHDR, CDR2 SFDVKD. V lost 2 bases and J lost 3; bases outside the gene matches: 6. The CDR3 loop reads CATSDSTGTSGNYNEQFF. The CDR3 DNA reads TGTGCCACCAGTGATTCTACCGGGACTAGCGGGAACTACAATGAGCAGTTCTTC.

This clonotype was observed many times. The chain recombines TRBV7-2 with TRBJ1-1; 8 nucleotides match TRBD1. The CDR3 has 15 residues. V was clipped by 1 base and J by 4 bases; unmatched bases: 5. Germline assignment: CDR1 SGHTA and CDR2 FQGNSA. The CDR3 protein is CASSLVTGGGTEAFF. The CDR3 DNA sequence: TGTGCCAGCAGCTTAGTTACAGGGGGTGGCACTGAAGCTTTCTTT.

CDR3 loop: CAIRGGTGESYEQYF. The CDR3 nucleotides are TGTGCCATCAGGGGCGGGACAGGAGAAAGCTACGAGCAGTACTTC. The chain links TRBV10-3 to TRBJ2-7, with 8 nucleotides matching TRBD1. V shed 6 bases and J 3 bases; nucleotides not matched to a gene: 10. The CDR3 runs to 15 residues. Germline CDR1 is ENHRY and CDR2 is SYGVKD.

This clonotype was recorded at least ten times. This chain's CDR3 is CAWAPDLNEKLFF. CDR3 bases: TGTGCCTGGGCCCCGGACCTGAATGAAAAACTGTTTTTT. V usage is TRBV30 and J usage is TRBJ1-4, with D uncertain. Per germline, CDR1 GTSNPN and CDR2 SVGIG (reference sequence). The V end was cut by 5 bases, the J end by 5 bases, with 12 bases between. This CDR3 comprises 13 residues.

This clonotype was seen many times. The rearrangement links TRBV6-5 to TRBJ2-1, with no clear D. This CDR3 contains 12 residues. CDR1 and CDR2 from the germline V gene are MNHEY and SVGAGI. Trimming took off 2 bases at V and 10 bases at J, with 9 bases between the two ends. This CDR3 is CASSYGQDEQFF. For the CDR3, the DNA is TGTGCCAGCAGTTACGGGCAGGACGAGCAGTTCTTC.

At least ten counts were recorded for this clonotype. The chain carries TRBV30 and TRBJ2-2; 9 positions agree with TRBD2. V trimming: 1 base; J trimming: 5 bases; junction bases outside the gene matches: 2. This CDR3 has 14 residues. Looked up from germline, CDR1 is GTSNPN and CDR2 is SVGIG (reference sequence). CDR3 residues: CAWSDGLATGELFF. The CDR3 DNA follows: TGTGCCTGGAGTGATGGACTAGCGACCGGGGAGCTGTTTTTT.